The entry below describes one T cell receptor (beta chain). This specimen comes from a study of T cells in Graves' hyperthyroidism and ophthalmopathy. Template material for amplifying TCR beta CDR3 regions consisted of RNA transcripts. TCR CDR3 underwent first-round RT-PCR with the HTBI primer set. TCRdb ran MiXCR on the multiplex PCR reads and lists one entry per CDR3 protein. Altogether about 34,000 distinct CDR3 sequences are present, around 53% being singletons, with the ten largest covering about 25%. Germline V gives CDR1 GTSNPN, CDR2 SVGIG (reference sequence). V was clipped by 4 bases and J by 7 bases, with 16 bases between them. The CDR3 length is 14 residues.

The TCR was taken from a woman aged 40 to 55 with Graves' ophthalmopathy. The rearrangement joins TRBV30 to TRBJ1-4; the D gene is possibly TRBD1 (6 bases). Sequencing was done on a sample of blood. CDR3 DNA sequence: TGTGCCTGGACCCTGGGGGGGGCAGGTGAAAAACTGTTTTTT. Protein product: CAWTLGGAGEKLFF.